This T cell receptor beta chain comes out of a study of cytomegalovirus exposure and HLA in healthy donors. Study results and caveats: One variant, a missense change in DCLRE1C, was linked in a later analysis to TCR beta V- and J-gene trimming.

The CDR3 length is 16 residues. J lost 3 bases, V lost 7 bases, and 12 bases had no gene match. Germline CDR1 and CDR2: MDHEN and SYDVKM. The table lists this clone with a count of one. Its antigen is still unknown. Primers: 60 Vbeta forward and 13 Jbeta reverse. Method: immunoSEQ multiplex PCR; TCRdb's copy keeps in-frame clones and lacks some. The data contain 130,000 to 150,000 clones, approximately 84% of them singletons. At the time of sampling, donors were nominally healthy, though unrecorded immune exposures were likely. This clonotype originated in a woman aged 60-75 years in good health and CMV-seropositive. The J gene is TRBJ2-7, the V gene TRBV28; 10 bases line up with TRBD1. Sequences were obtained from PBMCs. The CDR3 DNA sequence: TGTGCCAGCACACCCCGAGGACAGGGGGTATTCTACGAGCAGTACTTC. It translates to CASTPRGQGVFYEQYF.